This passage covers 12 T cell receptor beta chains from one sample sequenced in a study of cytomegalovirus exposure and HLA in healthy donors. In the PCR, 60 Vbeta and 13 Jbeta primers were used. TCRdb's copy holds only in-frame clones and misses some; the assay was immunoSEQ multiplex PCR. The sample carries some 100,000 clones, 60% to 80% recorded once. Material: PBMCs. These TCRs come from a woman aged 18-30 years in good health and CMV-seropositive.

The chain uses TRBV7-8 and TRBJ1-5, with D unclear. Germline lookup yields CDR1 SGHVS and CDR2 FQNEAQ. Trimming pared 4 bases from V and 9 bases from J, leaving 10 bases between. The CDR3 extends over 12 amino acids. As DNA, the CDR3 is TGTGCCAGCAGCTCGAACTGGAGGCCCCAGCATTTT. Protein sequence: CASSSNWRPQHF.

The chain carries TRBV4-3 and TRBJ2-7; tentative D call: TRBD1 (5 bases). The CDR3 length is 15 residues. Germline CDR1 and CDR2: LGHNA and YSLEER. V gave up 0 bases and J gave up 9 bases, with 18 bases separating them. The CDR3 loop reads CASSQERRSHQGQYF. As DNA, the CDR3 is TGCGCCAGCAGCCAAGAGCGGCGGAGCCACCAGGGGCAGTACTTC.

The chain combines TRBV7-2 with TRBJ2-7; TRBD2 aligns across 7 bases. Per the germline V gene, CDR1 is SGHTA and CDR2 is FQGNSA. CDR3 length: 18 residues. The V and J ends lost 1 base and 4 bases, in that order; junction bases with no gene match: 16. The chain's CDR3 is CASSLGSLLGLAVYEQYF. The CDR3 coding sequence is TGTGCCAGCAGCTTAGGTTCCCTCCTAGGTCTAGCGGTGTACGAGCAGTACTTC.

The rearrangement links TRBV6-5 to TRBJ2-4; 7 positions match TRBD1. Germline V CDR1 and CDR2: MNHEY, SVGAGI. There are 15 residues in the CDR3. V dropped 5 bases and J dropped 3; count of bases not matched to a gene: 7. Written as DNA, the CDR3 is TGTGCCAGCAGTGGACTTACAGGGGACAAAAACATTCAGTACTTC. Translating it yields CASSGLTGDKNIQYF.

V usage is TRBV7-9 and J usage is TRBJ1-3, with D unresolved. The V gene lost 3 bases and the J gene lost 0 bases, with 6 bases spanning the gap. The CDR3 is made up of 14 amino acids. CDR1 is SEHNR, CDR2 FQNEAQ, per germline (reference sequence). The CDR3 DNA reads as TGTGCCAGCAGCTTCGCGAGCTCTGGAAACACCATATATTTT. Protein sequence: CASSFASSGNTIYF.

This clone was detected only once. The chain combines TRBV6-4 with TRBJ2-5, with 14 bases fitting TRBD2. V trimming: 4 bases; J trimming: 2 bases; junction bases outside the gene matches: 12. From germline, CDR1 is MRHNA and CDR2 SNTAGT. The CDR3 is 19 residues long. CDR3 sequence: CASSGTSGRRGSGQETQYF. The CDR3 nucleotides are TGTGCCAGCAGTGGGACTAGCGGGAGGAGGGGGAGTGGACAAGAGACCCAGTACTTC.

The chain is built from TRBV28 and TRBJ1-2; no clear D gene. Germline CDR1 reads MDHEN; CDR2 reads SYDVKM. This CDR3 has 13 residues. CDR3 DNA: TGTGGGGCCAGTATCAACAATAACTATGGCTACACCTTC. Its translation: CGASINNNYGYTF.

As regards this clone: An end of the junction differs from the germline gene, which may be a read error. V is TRBV6-5 and J is TRBJ2-7, with D tentatively TRBD1 or TRBD2 (5 bases each). The germline gives CDR1 MNHEY, CDR2 SVGAGI. This CDR3 region has 11 residues. The CDR3 reads CASNYGAKEHF. CDR3 sequence (DNA): TGTGCCAGTAATTACGGGGCAAAAGAGCACTTC.

This clone occurred a few times. The genes are TRBV9 and TRBJ1-1, with D unclear. V lost 0 bases and J lost 0, with 9 bases in between. CDR3 length: 15 amino acids. Germline CDR1 reads SGDLS; CDR2 reads YYNGEE. CDR3 DNA: TGTGCCAGCAGCGTAGTTCCGGCGGTGAACACTGAAGCTTTCTTT. It translates to CASSVVPAVNTEAFF.

This rearrangement joins TRBV7-9 to TRBJ1-5; 9 bases line up with TRBD1. The CDR3 runs to 14 residues. V was clipped by 5 bases and J by 4 bases; unmatched bases: 3. Germline CDR1 and CDR2: SEHNR and FQNEAQ (reference sequence). CDR3 in DNA: TGTGCCAGCAGCCCCGGGACAGGGAATCAGCCCCAGCATTTT. Its protein product is CASSPGTGNQPQHF.

The chain links TRBV28 to TRBJ1-2; tentative D call: TRBD1 (5 bases). Between the trimmed V and J ends, which lost 5 bases and 3 bases, there was a span of 7 bases. The CDR3 runs to 12 residues. Germline V gene lookup returns CDR1 MDHEN and CDR2 SYDVKM. DNA of the CDR3: TGTGCCAGCAGTCCAGGGTACTATGGCTACACCTTC. Translating it yields CASSPGYYGYTF.

The chain recombines TRBV6-1 with TRBJ2-1; 12 bases map to TRBD2. This CDR3 has 14 amino acids. V dropped 8 bases and J dropped 8; count of bases not matched to a gene: 7. Germline CDR1 and CDR2: MNHNS and SASEGT. The CDR3 bases are TGTGCCAGCGGGAGACTAGCGGGAGTATATGAGCAGTTCTTC. Translated, it gives CASGRLAGVYEQFF.